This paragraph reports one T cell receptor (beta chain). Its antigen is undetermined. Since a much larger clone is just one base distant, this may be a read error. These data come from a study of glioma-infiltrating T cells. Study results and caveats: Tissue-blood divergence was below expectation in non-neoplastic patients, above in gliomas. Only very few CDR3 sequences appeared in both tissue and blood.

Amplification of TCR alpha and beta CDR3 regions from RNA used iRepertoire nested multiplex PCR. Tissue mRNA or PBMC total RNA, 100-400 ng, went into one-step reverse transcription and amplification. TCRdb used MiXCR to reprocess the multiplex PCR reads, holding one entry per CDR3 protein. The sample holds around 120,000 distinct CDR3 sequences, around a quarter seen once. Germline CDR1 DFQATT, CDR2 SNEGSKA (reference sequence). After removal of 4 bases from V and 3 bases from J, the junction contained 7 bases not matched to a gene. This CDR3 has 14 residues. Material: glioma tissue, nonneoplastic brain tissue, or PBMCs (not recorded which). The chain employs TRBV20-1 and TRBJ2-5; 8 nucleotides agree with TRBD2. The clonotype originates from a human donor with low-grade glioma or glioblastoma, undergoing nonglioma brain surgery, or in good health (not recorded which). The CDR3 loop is CSAIAGLVKETQYF. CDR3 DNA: TGCAGTGCTATAGCGGGACTAGTGAAAGAGACCCAGTACTTC.